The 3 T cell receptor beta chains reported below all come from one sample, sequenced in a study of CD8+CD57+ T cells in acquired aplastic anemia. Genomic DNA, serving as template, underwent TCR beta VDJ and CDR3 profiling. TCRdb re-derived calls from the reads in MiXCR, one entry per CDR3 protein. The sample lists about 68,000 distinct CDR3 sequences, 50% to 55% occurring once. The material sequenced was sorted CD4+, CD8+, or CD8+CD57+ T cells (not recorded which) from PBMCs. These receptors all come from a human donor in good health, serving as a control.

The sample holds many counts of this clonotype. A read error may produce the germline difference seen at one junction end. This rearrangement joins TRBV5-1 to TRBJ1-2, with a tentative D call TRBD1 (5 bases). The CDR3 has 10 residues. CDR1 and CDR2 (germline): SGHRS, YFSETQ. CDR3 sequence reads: CASENQGPGF. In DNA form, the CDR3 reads TGCGCCAGCGAGAACCAGGGTCCAGGGTTT.

The CDR3 spells CASSEEAGWETQYF. CDR3 DNA sequence: TGTGCCAGCAGTGAGGAGGCGGGATGGGAGACCCAGTACTTC. The chain is built from TRBV2 and TRBJ2-5; TRBD2 is a possible D gene (6 bases). Between the trimmed V and J ends, which lost 3 bases and 5 bases, there was a span of 13 bases. The CDR3 length is 14 residues. Per germline, CDR1 SNHLY and CDR2 FYNNEI.

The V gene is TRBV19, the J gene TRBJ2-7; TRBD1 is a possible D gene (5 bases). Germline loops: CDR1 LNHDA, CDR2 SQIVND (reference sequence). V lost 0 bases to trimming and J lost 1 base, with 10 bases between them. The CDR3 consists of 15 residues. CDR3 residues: CASSIDGKGSYEQYF. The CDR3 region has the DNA TGTGCCAGTAGTATAGACGGTAAGGGGTCCTACGAGCAGTACTTC.